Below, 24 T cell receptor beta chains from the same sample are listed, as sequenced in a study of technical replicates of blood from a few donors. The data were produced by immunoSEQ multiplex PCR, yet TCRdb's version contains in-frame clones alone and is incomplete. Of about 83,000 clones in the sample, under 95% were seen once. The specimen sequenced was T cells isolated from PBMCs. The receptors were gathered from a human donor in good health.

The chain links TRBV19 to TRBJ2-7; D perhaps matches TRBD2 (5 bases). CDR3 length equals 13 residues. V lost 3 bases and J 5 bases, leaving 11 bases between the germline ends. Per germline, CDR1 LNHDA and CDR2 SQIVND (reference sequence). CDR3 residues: CASSIQVTNEQYF. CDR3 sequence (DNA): TGTGCCAGTAGTATTCAGGTGACTAACGAGCAGTACTTC. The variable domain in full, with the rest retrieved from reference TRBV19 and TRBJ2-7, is DGGITQSPKYLFRKEGQNVTLSCEQNLNHDAMYWYRQDPGQGLRLIYYSQIVNDFQKGDIAEGYSVSREKKESFPLTVTSAQKNPTAFYLCASSIQVTNEQYFGPGTRLTVT.

The CDR3 loop reads CASSLSSGLSNQPQHF. The CDR3 DNA follows: TGTGCCAGCAGTTTATCTTCAGGGCTGAGCAATCAGCCCCAGCATTTT. The V gene is TRBV27, the J gene TRBJ1-5, with D maybe TRBD1 (5 bases). The V end was cut by 0 bases, the J end by 1 base, with 10 bases between. The germline V gene has CDR1 MNHEY and CDR2 SMNVEV (reference sequence). This CDR3 is built from 16 residues.

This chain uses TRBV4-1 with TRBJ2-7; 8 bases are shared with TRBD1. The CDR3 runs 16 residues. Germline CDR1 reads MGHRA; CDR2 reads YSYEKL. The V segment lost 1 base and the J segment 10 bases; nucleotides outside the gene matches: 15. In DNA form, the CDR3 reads TGCGCCAGCAGCCAAGGGGTTTACGGGACAGGAGCACTACAGTACTTC. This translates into CASSQGVYGTGALQYF.

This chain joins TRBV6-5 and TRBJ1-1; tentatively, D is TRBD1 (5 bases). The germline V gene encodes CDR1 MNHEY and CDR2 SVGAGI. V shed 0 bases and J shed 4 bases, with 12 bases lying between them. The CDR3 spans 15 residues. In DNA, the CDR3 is TGTGCCAGCAGTTACTCGAGCGGCGGGGGCACTGAAGCTTTCTTT. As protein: CASSYSSGGGTEAFF.

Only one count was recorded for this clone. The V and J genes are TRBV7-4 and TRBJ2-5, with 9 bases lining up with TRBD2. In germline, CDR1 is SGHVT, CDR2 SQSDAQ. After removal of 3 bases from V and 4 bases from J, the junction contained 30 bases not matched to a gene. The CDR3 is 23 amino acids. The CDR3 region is CASSFSLAGQGGGATRARETQYF. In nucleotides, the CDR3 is TGTGCCAGCAGCTTCTCACTAGCGGGCCAGGGGGGGGGTGCCACCCGAGCCCGAGAGACCCAGTACTTC.

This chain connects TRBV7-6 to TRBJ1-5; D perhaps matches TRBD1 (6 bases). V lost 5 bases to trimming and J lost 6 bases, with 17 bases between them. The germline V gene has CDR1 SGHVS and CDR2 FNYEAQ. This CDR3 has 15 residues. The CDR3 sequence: CASSRGVGEGQPQHF. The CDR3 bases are TGTGCCAGCAGCAGGGGGGTAGGGGAGGGTCAGCCCCAGCATTTT.

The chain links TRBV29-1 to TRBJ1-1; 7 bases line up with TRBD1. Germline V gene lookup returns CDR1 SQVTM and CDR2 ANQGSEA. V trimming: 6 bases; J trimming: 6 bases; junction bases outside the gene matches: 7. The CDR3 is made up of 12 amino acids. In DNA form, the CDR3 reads TGCAGCGTCGCCTCCGACAGGGCTGAAGCTTTCTTT. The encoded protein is CSVASDRAEAFF.

CDR3 DNA: TGTGCCATCAGCCCCGGGACTAGCTTTACCTACGAGCAGTACTTC. Its protein is CAISPGTSFTYEQYF. The genes are TRBV10-3 and TRBJ2-7, with TRBD2 matching over 9 bases. The V gene's germline CDR1 is ENHRY and CDR2 SYGVKD. J lost 2 bases, V lost 6 bases, and 8 bases had no gene match. This CDR3 contains 15 residues.

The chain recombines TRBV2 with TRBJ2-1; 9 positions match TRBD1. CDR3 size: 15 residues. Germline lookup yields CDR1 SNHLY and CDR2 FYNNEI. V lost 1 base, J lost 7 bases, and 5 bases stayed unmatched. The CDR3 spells CASSEGQGVRNEQFF. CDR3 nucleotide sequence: TGTGCCAGCAGTGAAGGACAGGGGGTTCGAAATGAGCAGTTCTTC.

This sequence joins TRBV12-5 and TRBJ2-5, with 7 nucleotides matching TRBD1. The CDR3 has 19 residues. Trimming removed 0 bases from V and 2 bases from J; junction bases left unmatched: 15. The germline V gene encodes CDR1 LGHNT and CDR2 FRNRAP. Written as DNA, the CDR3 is TGTGCTAGTGGTTTGGTATGGGTGGGCAGGGGGTTAGGGCAAGAGACCCAGTACTTC. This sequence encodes CASGLVWVGRGLGQETQYF.

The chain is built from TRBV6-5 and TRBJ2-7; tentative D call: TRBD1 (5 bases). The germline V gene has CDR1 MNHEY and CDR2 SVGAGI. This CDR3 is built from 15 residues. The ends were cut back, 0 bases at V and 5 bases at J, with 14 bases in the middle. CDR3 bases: TGTGCCAGCAGTTACTCGATAGGGGTGAGCGACGAGCAGTACTTC. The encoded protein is CASSYSIGVSDEQYF.

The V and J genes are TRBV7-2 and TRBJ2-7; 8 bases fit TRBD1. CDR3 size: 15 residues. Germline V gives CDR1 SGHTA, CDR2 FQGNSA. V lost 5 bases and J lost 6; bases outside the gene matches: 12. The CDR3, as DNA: TGTGCCAGCAGCCACATCGCAGGGGGCTATGGCGAGCAGTACTTC. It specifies CASSHIAGGYGEQYF.

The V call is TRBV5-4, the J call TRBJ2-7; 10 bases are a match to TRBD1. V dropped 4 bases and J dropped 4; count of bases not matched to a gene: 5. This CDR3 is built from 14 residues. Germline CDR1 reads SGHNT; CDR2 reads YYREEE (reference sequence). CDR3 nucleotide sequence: TGTGCCAGCAGCGCCCGGGACAGGGGTTACGAGCAGTACTTC. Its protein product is CASSARDRGYEQYF.

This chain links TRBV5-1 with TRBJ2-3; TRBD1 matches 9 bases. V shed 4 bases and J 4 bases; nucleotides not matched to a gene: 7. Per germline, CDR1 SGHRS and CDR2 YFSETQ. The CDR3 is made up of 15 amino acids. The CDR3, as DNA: TGCGCCAGCAGCCCTACAGGGGGCTGGGCAGATACGCAGTATTTT. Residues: CASSPTGGWADTQYF.

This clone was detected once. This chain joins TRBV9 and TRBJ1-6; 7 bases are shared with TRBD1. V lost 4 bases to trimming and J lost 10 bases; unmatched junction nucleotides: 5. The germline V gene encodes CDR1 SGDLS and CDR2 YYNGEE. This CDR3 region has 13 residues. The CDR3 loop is CASSTPQGSPLHF. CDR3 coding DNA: TGTGCCAGCAGCACCCCACAGGGGTCACCCCTCCACTTT.

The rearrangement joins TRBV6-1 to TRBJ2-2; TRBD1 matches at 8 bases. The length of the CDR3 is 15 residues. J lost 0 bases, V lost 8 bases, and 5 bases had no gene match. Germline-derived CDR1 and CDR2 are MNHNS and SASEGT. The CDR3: CASGPRGPNTGELFF. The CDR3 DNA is TGTGCCAGCGGGCCCAGGGGGCCGAACACCGGGGAGCTGTTTTTT.

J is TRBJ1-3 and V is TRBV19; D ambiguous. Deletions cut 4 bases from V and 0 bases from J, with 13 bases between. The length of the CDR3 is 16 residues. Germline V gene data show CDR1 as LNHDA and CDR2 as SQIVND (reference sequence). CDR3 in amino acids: CASSNPTGYSGNTIYF. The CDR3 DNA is TGTGCCAGTAGTAACCCGACTGGTTACTCTGGAAACACCATATATTTT.

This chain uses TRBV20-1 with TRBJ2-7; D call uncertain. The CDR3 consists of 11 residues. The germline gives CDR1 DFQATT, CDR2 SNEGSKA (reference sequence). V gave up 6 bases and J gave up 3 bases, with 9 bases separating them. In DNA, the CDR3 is TGCAGTGCGATCGAGTTCTACGAGCAGTACTTC. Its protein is CSAIEFYEQYF.

The CDR3 protein is CASQDRNTEAFF. DNA for the CDR3: TGCGCCAGCCAAGACAGGAACACTGAAGCTTTCTTT. The chain recombines TRBV10-1 with TRBJ1-1, with D possibly matching TRBD1 (5 bases). V was shortened by 8 bases and J by 1 base, with 8 bases between the two germline ends. Germline V gene sequence: CDR1 WNHNN, CDR2 SYGVQD (reference sequence). This CDR3 is 12 amino acids long.

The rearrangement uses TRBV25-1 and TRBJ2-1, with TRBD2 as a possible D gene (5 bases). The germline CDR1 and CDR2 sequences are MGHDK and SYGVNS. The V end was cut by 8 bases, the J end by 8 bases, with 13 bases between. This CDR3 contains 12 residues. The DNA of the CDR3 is TGTGCCAGCCATAGCGCGGCCCATGAGCAGTTCTTC. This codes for CASHSAAHEQFF.

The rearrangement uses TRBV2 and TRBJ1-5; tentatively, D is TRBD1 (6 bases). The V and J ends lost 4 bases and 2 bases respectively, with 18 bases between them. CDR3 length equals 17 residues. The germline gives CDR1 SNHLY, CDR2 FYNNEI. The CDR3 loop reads CASSGGGWVMGNQPQHF. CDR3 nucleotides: TGTGCCAGCAGTGGAGGGGGTTGGGTCATGGGCAATCAGCCCCAGCATTTT.

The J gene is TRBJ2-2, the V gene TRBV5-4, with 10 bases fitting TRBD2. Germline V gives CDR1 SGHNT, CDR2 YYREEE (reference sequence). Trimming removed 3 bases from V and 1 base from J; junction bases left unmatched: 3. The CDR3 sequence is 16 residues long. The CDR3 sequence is CASSSRTSGNTGELFF. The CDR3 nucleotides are TGTGCCAGCAGCTCGCGGACTAGCGGGAACACCGGGGAGCTGTTTTTT.

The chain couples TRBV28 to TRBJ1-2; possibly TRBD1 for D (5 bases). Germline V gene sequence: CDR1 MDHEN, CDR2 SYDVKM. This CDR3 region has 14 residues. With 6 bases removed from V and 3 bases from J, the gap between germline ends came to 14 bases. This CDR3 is CASSPGPGYYGYTF. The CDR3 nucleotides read TGTGCCAGCAGCCCGGGCCCAGGGTACTATGGCTACACCTTC.

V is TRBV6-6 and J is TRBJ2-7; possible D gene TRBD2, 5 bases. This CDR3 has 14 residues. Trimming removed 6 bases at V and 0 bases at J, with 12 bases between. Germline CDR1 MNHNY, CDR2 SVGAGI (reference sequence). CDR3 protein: CASRWTGSSYEQYF. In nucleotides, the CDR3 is TGTGCCAGCAGGTGGACGGGGAGCTCCTACGAGCAGTACTTC.